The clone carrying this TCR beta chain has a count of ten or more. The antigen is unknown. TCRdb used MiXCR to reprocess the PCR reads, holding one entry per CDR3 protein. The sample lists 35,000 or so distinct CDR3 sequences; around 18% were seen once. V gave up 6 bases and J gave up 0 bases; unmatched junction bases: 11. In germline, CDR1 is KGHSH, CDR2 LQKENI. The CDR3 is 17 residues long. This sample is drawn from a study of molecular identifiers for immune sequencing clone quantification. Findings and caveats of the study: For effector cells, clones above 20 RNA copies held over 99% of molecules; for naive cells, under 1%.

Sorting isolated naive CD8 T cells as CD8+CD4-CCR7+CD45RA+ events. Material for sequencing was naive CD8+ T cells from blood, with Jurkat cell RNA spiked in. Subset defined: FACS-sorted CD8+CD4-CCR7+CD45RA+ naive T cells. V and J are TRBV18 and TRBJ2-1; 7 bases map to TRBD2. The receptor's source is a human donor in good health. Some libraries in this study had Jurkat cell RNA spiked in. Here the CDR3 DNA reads TGTGCCAGCTCGCCCACTTTAGCGGGTAGCTCCTACAATGAGCAGTTCTTC. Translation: CASSPTLAGSSYNEQFF.